A single sample is the source of the 32 T cell receptor beta chains below, sequenced in a study of blood T cell repertoires in COVID-19. The data were produced by immunoSEQ multiplex PCR, yet TCRdb's version contains in-frame clones alone and is incomplete. The data show more than 150,000 clones, with around 80% seen just once and roughly 2.8% held by the top ten. The material sequenced was peripheral blood. The receptors derive from a woman aged 55-69 years with acute or convalescent COVID-19.

The chain combines TRBV10-2 with TRBJ2-3, with 7 bases identical to TRBD2. Germline values: CDR1 WSHSY, CDR2 SAAADI. Germline trimming cut 6 bases from V and 6 bases from J; bases unmatched to any gene: 9. The CDR3 extends over 14 amino acids. CDR3 region: CASRAGLTFDTQYF. The DNA for the CDR3 is TGCGCCAGCAGGGCGGGACTAACTTTTGATACGCAGTATTTT.

The chain couples TRBV3-1 (or the pseudogene TRBV3-2) to TRBJ2-2, with 8 bases lining up with TRBD2. The CDR3 is made up of 18 amino acids. Germline values: CDR1 LGHDT, CDR2 YNNKEL (reference sequence). The ends lost 0 bases at V and 4 bases at J; junction bases unmatched: 10. CDR3 protein: CASSQEGGAGEGTGELFF. CDR3 coding DNA: TGTGCCAGCAGCCAAGAGGGCGGAGCGGGGGAGGGCACCGGGGAGCTGTTTTTT.

The chain combines TRBV27 with TRBJ2-7; 7 bases align to TRBD1. Germline V gene lookup returns CDR1 MNHEY and CDR2 SMNVEV (reference sequence). V shed 6 bases and J 3 bases; nucleotides not matched to a gene: 5. CDR3 length: 13 residues. The CDR3 protein is CASSRDRSYEQYF. CDR3 nucleotides: TGTGCCAGCAGCAGGGACAGAAGCTACGAGCAGTACTTC.

The chain uses TRBV18 and TRBJ1-2; 7 bases are a match to TRBD1. This CDR3 has 21 residues. V lost 2 bases to trimming and J lost 6 bases; unmatched junction nucleotides: 27. The germline CDR1 and CDR2 sequences are KGHSH and LQKENI. The CDR3 spells CASSPSKVLTDRRSGEDGYTF. The CDR3 DNA reads as TGTGCCAGCTCACCATCGAAAGTCTTGACGGACAGGCGGTCGGGAGAGGATGGCTACACCTTC.

V usage is TRBV7-2 and J usage is TRBJ2-7; TRBD1 agrees at 9 bases. V trimming: 4 bases; J trimming: 4 bases; junction bases outside the gene matches: 5. This CDR3 region has 14 residues. The V gene's germline CDR1 is SGHTA and CDR2 FQGNSA. CDR3: CASSWGGQGYEQYF. The CDR3, as DNA: TGTGCCAGCAGCTGGGGGGGACAGGGTTACGAGCAGTACTTC.

DNA of the CDR3: TGTGCCAGCAGTAGGGACAGGGGTTCCTACAATGAGCAGTTCTTC. Translation: CASSRDRGSYNEQFF. The genes are TRBV11-3 and TRBJ2-1; 10 nucleotides match TRBD1. The V segment lost 6 bases and the J segment 1 base; nucleotides outside the gene matches: 3. The CDR3 contains 15 residues. Germline CDR1 is SGHNT and CDR2 is YENEEA.

V usage is TRBV6-5 and J usage is TRBJ1-1; TRBD1 might be the D (5 bases). Per germline, CDR1 MNHEY and CDR2 SVGAGI. CDR3 length: 16 amino acids. Between the trimmed V and J ends, which lost 6 bases and 1 base, there was a span of 18 bases. CDR3 region: CASSYLRQGGNTEAFF. The CDR3 bases are TGTGCCAGCAGCTACCTACGGCAGGGTGGGAACACTGAAGCTTTCTTT.

The chain is built from TRBV7-9 and TRBJ2-7; D is perhaps TRBD1 (5 bases). The CDR3 runs to 15 residues. Trimming stripped 0 bases from V and 2 bases from J, with 11 bases between. CDR1 and CDR2 from the germline V gene are SEHNR and FQNEAQ (reference sequence). Written as DNA, the CDR3 is TGTGCCAGCAGCTTAGCTGGGGCAATCCCCTACGAGCAGTACTTC. This translates into CASSLAGAIPYEQYF.

This clone was observed once. V gene TRBV19 combines with J gene TRBJ1-1, with TRBD1 matching 7 bases. The CDR3 contains 16 residues. Germline values: CDR1 LNHDA, CDR2 SQIVND (reference sequence). V lost 4 bases, J lost 0 bases, and 8 bases stayed unmatched. The DNA of the CDR3 is TGTGCCAGTAGTAGGTCCCAGGGGGTGCTGAACACTGAAGCTTTCTTT. Its protein is CASSRSQGVLNTEAFF.

This sequence joins TRBV4-1 and TRBJ2-1; 12 bases fit TRBD1. With V trimmed by 4 bases and J by 2 bases, 15 bases remained unmatched. CDR3 length: 20 amino acids. Germline V gene lookup returns CDR1 MGHRA and CDR2 YSYEKL. In DNA, the CDR3 is TGCGCCAGCAGCCGAACCGGGACAGGGGGCGCCCGGAGCCCCTACAATGAGCAGTTCTTC. It encodes CASSRTGTGGARSPYNEQFF.

The chain uses TRBV25-1 and TRBJ1-1; D remains unclear. Trimming cost V 6 bases and J 3 bases, with 11 bases left between them. Germline V gene lookup returns CDR1 MGHDK and CDR2 SYGVNS. CDR3 length: 13 amino acids. In DNA, the CDR3 is TGTGCCAGCAGGACTGGGTGGGACACTGAAGCTTTCTTT. It translates to CASRTGWDTEAFF.

The chain links TRBV9 to TRBJ1-3; D gene ambiguous. Deletions cut 0 bases from V and 0 bases from J, with 13 bases between. Germline CDR1 is SGDLS and CDR2 is YYNGEE. The CDR3 is made up of 17 amino acids. CDR3 sequence (DNA): TGTGCCAGCAGCGTAGACCCAGGCAGTCGCTCTGGAAACACCATATATTTT. Its translation is CASSVDPGSRSGNTIYF. The whole variable domain, remainder taken from reference TRBV9 and TRBJ1-3, is DSGVTQTPKHLITATGQRVTLRCSPRSGDLSVYWYQQSLDQGLQFLIQYYNGEERAKGNILERFSAQQFPDLHSELNLSSLELGDSALYFCASSVDPGSRSGNTIYFGEGSWLTVV.

The chain is built from TRBV18 and TRBJ1-2; 8 bases fit TRBD1. Trimming took 1 base from V and 7 from J; bases not matched to a gene: 8. Germline CDR1 reads KGHSH; CDR2 reads LQKENI. The CDR3 has 15 amino acids. CDR3 amino acids: CASSPQGQGASGYTF. For the CDR3, the DNA is TGTGCCAGCTCACCACAGGGCCAGGGGGCGAGTGGCTACACCTTC.

The chain is built from TRBV9 and TRBJ1-6; TRBD1 might be the D (5 bases). Germline CDR1 and CDR2: SGDLS and YYNGEE. The CDR3 contains 15 residues. Trimming removed 0 bases from V and 10 bases from J, with 14 bases in between. The CDR3 is CASSVEEGFYSPLHF. In nucleotides, the CDR3 is TGTGCCAGCAGCGTAGAGGAGGGGTTCTACTCACCCCTCCACTTT.

The chain links TRBV3-1 (or the pseudogene TRBV3-2) to TRBJ1-6; 8 nucleotides align to TRBD1. V gave up 3 bases and J gave up 9 bases; unmatched junction bases: 7. Germline V gene data show CDR1 as LGHDT and CDR2 as YNNKEL (reference sequence). This CDR3 region has 15 residues. The CDR3: CASSQATGVSSPLHF. The CDR3 nucleotides are TGTGCCAGCAGCCAGGCGACAGGGGTAAGTTCACCCCTCCACTTT.

This chain links TRBV11-2 with TRBJ1-5; 10 bases map to TRBD1. Germline CDR1 and CDR2: SGHAT and FQNNGV. This CDR3 region has 15 residues. V lost 5 bases to trimming and J lost 5 bases; unmatched junction nucleotides: 6. CDR3 region: CASSPRTGGYQPQHF. For the CDR3, the DNA is TGTGCCAGCAGCCCTCGGACAGGGGGGTATCAGCCCCAGCATTTT.

This clone occurred once. V usage is TRBV4-1 and J usage is TRBJ1-4, with TRBD1 matching 9 bases. The CDR3 totals 15 residues. CDR1 is MGHRA, CDR2 YSYEKL, per germline. Unmatched junction bases numbered 7, after V lost 4 bases and J lost 7 bases. CDR3 sequence reads: CASSRGTGRVEKLFF. CDR3 DNA: TGCGCCAGCAGCCGGGGGACAGGGCGGGTTGAAAAACTGTTTTTT.

This chain connects TRBV7-2 to TRBJ2-7; TRBD1 matches 8 bases. Trimming cost V 5 bases and J 6 bases; bases outside gene matches: 18. The CDR3 spans 17 residues. Germline lookup yields CDR1 SGHTA and CDR2 FQGNSA. The DNA for the CDR3 is TGTGCCAGCAGCCTGGATAGGATGCGGCAGGGGGCCGGCGAGCAGTACTTC. Protein: CASSLDRMRQGAGEQYF.

As for this clone: Here the CDR3 omits its conserved ending phenylalanine or tryptophan, so a read error is the likely source. No DNA is shown, since the ends of the CDR3 on it are uncertain; the CDR3 is the one TCRdb lists. V is TRBV12-3 or TRBV12-4 and J is TRBJ1-2; TRBD1, as called in the table, went unchecked against the DNA. Ends included, the CDR3 has 10 residues. The CDR3 here is CASSFPPDSG.

The chain is built from TRBV6-6 and TRBJ1-5, with TRBD1 as a possible D gene (6 bases). The V and J ends lost 5 bases and 0 bases respectively, with 17 bases between them. Per the germline V gene, CDR1 is MNHNY and CDR2 is SVGAGI (reference sequence). The CDR3 spans 17 residues. CDR3 residues: CASSPSWTAFSNQPQHF. The CDR3 DNA sequence: TGTGCCAGCAGTCCATCATGGACAGCTTTTAGCAATCAGCCCCAGCATTTT.

J is TRBJ2-5 and V is TRBV9; TRBD2 aligns across 8 bases. Germline V gene sequence: CDR1 SGDLS, CDR2 YYNGEE. The CDR3 totals 17 residues. V trimming: 0 bases; J trimming: 4 bases; junction bases outside the gene matches: 11. CDR3 in DNA: TGTGCCAGCAGCGTAGCTACGGGCGGGGGGCCGGTAGAGACCCAGTACTTC. Its protein is CASSVATGGGPVETQYF.

Here the CDR3 reads CASSPGQGFSYGYTF. The CDR3 DNA reads as TGTGCCAGCAGTCCCGGACAGGGGTTCAGCTATGGCTACACCTTC. V usage is TRBV6-5 and J usage is TRBJ1-2; 9 bases are shared with TRBD1. The CDR3 totals 15 residues. The ends lost 5 bases at V and 4 bases at J; junction bases unmatched: 8. Germline loops: CDR1 MNHEY, CDR2 SVGAGI.

This clone was seen only a few times. This rearrangement joins TRBV6-5 to TRBJ2-2; the D is unclear. Germline V gene data show CDR1 as MNHEY and CDR2 as SVGAGI. CDR3 size: 13 residues. Trimming took 2 bases from V and 6 from J, leaving 7 bases between them. CDR3 coding DNA: TGTGCCAGCAGTTACGGCGGCGCCGGGGAGCTGTTTTTT. It is translated as CASSYGGAGELFF.

The CDR3 region is CASSYYGQDYGYTF. The DNA for the CDR3 is TGTGCCAGCAGTTATTACGGACAGGACTATGGCTACACCTTC. The V and J genes are TRBV6-5 and TRBJ1-2; TRBD1 matches at 7 bases. CDR3 length: 14 residues. Germline V gene lookup returns CDR1 MNHEY and CDR2 SVGAGI. V gave up 3 bases and J gave up 3 bases; unmatched junction bases: 4.

Here the CDR3 DNA reads TGTGCCAGCAGCCAATTTGCGGGGGACCTCGAGACCCAGTACTTC. This sequence encodes CASSQFAGDLETQYF. The V and J genes are TRBV3-1 (or the pseudogene TRBV3-2) and TRBJ2-5; TRBD2 matches at 7 bases. Germline-derived CDR1 and CDR2 are LGHDT and YNNKEL (reference sequence). This CDR3 has 15 amino acids. After removal of 2 bases from V and 5 bases from J, the junction contained 8 bases not matched to a gene.

Concerning this clone: The sample carries other DNA sequences with the same CDR3. The chain recombines TRBV28 with TRBJ2-5, with TRBD1 identical over 8 bases. Losses at the gene ends were 2 bases for V and 1 base for J; bases not matched to a gene: 3. CDR1 and CDR2 (germline): MDHEN, SYDVKM. The CDR3 is made up of 15 amino acids. The CDR3 region has the DNA TGTGCCAGCAGTTTAGGACAGGGCCCCCAAGAGACCCAGTACTTC. This gives the protein CASSLGQGPQETQYF.

The chain employs TRBV27 and TRBJ2-7; possible D gene TRBD2, 6 bases. V was clipped by 1 base and J by 2 bases, with 12 bases between them. Per the germline V gene, CDR1 is MNHEY and CDR2 is SMNVEV (reference sequence). The CDR3 runs 15 residues. The CDR3 bases are TGTGCCAGCAGTTTATATCCTAGCGCTGCCTACGAGCAGTACTTC. This translates into CASSLYPSAAYEQYF.

The V call is TRBV15, the J call TRBJ2-2; 8 bases fit TRBD1. The CDR3 is 16 residues long. J gave up 5 bases and V 5 bases, and 10 bases lay outside the gene matches. Looked up from germline, CDR1 is LNHNV and CDR2 is YYDKDF (reference sequence). CDR3 nucleotide sequence: TGTGCCACCAGCCGCCACAGGGGGTTAAGGACCGGGGAGCTGTTTTTT. It codes for CATSRHRGLRTGELFF.

The CDR3 bases are TGTGCCAGTAGTATCGGGGGGCTCTCCTATAATTCACCCCTCCACTTT. This gives the protein CASSIGGLSYNSPLHF. The chain uses TRBV19 and TRBJ1-6; D might be TRBD1 (6 bases). Per germline, CDR1 LNHDA and CDR2 SQIVND (reference sequence). Between the trimmed V and J ends, which lost 3 bases and 0 bases, there was a span of 9 bases. The CDR3 is made up of 16 amino acids.

This chain links TRBV28 with TRBJ1-2; 7 nucleotides agree with TRBD1. V was pared by 8 bases and J by 3 bases, with 6 bases of the junction left unmatched. CDR3 length: 13 residues. CDR1 MDHEN and CDR2 SYDVKM come from the germline V gene. The CDR3 loop reads CASGRGQHYGYTF. The CDR3 DNA reads TGTGCCAGCGGAAGGGGACAGCACTATGGCTACACCTTC.

The V call is TRBV20-1, the J call TRBJ1-3; 10 bases map to TRBD1. J was trimmed by 2 bases and V by 3 bases; bases with no gene match: 1. The CDR3 spans 14 residues. Germline V gene data show CDR1 as DFQATT and CDR2 as SNEGSKA (reference sequence). CDR3 sequence: CSASGQGAGNTIYF. The CDR3 DNA reads TGCAGTGCTAGTGGACAGGGGGCTGGAAACACCATATATTTT.

The chain recombines TRBV7-8 with TRBJ1-5; tentatively, D is TRBD1 (5 bases). The V end was cut by 5 bases, the J end by 1 base, with 12 bases between. The CDR3 has 15 residues. Germline values: CDR1 SGHVS, CDR2 FQNEAQ. Here the CDR3 reads CASSLQGMSNQPQHF. The CDR3 DNA reads TGTGCCAGCAGCCTTCAGGGAATGAGCAATCAGCCCCAGCATTTT.